This note documents a single TCR beta chain sequence. Its antigen is undetermined. Antigen-specific CD4+ T cells were expanded with viral peptide pools in the ViraFEST assay before sequencing. The culture ran for approximately nine days before CD4+ T cells were isolated. Infection with SARS-CoV-2 occurred in the person between March and December 2020, and PCR confirmed it. The researchers cultured 1.5 million to 2.5 million PBMC per well with about 11 IU/ml IL-2 and approximately 9.9 ug/ml peptides. A half-medium replacement with IL-2 medium was carried out on days 3 and 7. TCRdb keeps only in-frame clones here, not all; method: immunoSEQ multiplex PCR. The data show tens of thousands of clones, about 77% seen once. This record comes from a study of vaccination effects on CD4 cells after COVID-19. The germline V and J ends were trimmed by 2 bases and 8 bases, with 7 bases remaining between them. The CDR3 sequence is 12 residues long. CDR1 is SGHTA and CDR2 is FQGNSA in the germline V gene.

The starting material was CD4+ T cells from PBMCs cultured with HIV peptides, obtained before COVID-19 vaccination. Subset of the sample: HIV-1 Nef peptide pool negative control/reference culture. This sequence joins TRBV7-2 and TRBJ2-1; D is undetermined. The clonotype comes from a human donor who had a prior SARS-CoV-2 infection. This CDR3 reads CASSLFWDEQFF. DNA of the CDR3: TGTGCCAGCAGCTTATTTTGGGATGAGCAGTTCTTC.